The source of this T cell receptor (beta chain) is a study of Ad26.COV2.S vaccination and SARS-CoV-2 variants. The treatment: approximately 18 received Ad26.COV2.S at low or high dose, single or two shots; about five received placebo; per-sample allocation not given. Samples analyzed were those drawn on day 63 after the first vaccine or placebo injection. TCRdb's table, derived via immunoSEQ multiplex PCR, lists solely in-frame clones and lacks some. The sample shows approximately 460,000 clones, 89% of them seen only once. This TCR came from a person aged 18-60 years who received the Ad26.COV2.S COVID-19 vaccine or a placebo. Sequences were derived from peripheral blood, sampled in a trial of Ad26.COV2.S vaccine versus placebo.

The CDR3 here is CASSLVDSFGTQPQHF. In DNA form, the CDR3 reads TGTGCCAGCAGCTTAGTCGACAGCTTCGGAACTCAGCCCCAGCATTTT. The rearrangement joins TRBV7-9 to TRBJ1-5; D possibly corresponds to TRBD1 (5 bases). With 1 base removed from V and 6 bases from J, the gap between germline ends came to 16 bases. CDR1 and CDR2 from the germline V gene are SEHNR and FQNEAQ (reference sequence). This CDR3 has 16 residues.